The 4 T cell receptor beta chains listed next were all sequenced from one sample in a study of blood T cell repertoires in COVID-19. Only in-frame clones appear in the TCRdb table, and some are missing; sequencing was by immunoSEQ multiplex PCR. The sample has about 260,000 clones, roughly nine tenths seen once. The sequenced material came from peripheral blood. These receptors were obtained from a middle-aged man with active or convalescent COVID-19.

The gene calls are TRBV7-9 and TRBJ1-1, with D possibly TRBD1 on 5 matching bases. The CDR3 has 13 amino acids. Trimming removed 1 base at V and 4 bases at J, with 7 bases between. The germline V gene encodes CDR1 SEHNR and CDR2 FQNEAQ (reference sequence). The chain's CDR3 is CASSLGGVTEAFF. The CDR3 nucleotides are TGTGCCAGCAGCTTAGGGGGGGTCACTGAAGCTTTCTTT.

The V call is TRBV30, the J call TRBJ2-2, with D perhaps TRBD1 (6 bases). The V and J ends lost 0 bases and 8 bases respectively, with 10 bases between them. This CDR3 contains 13 residues. From germline, CDR1 is GTSNPN and CDR2 SVGIG (reference sequence). The CDR3 spells CAWSVEGTGELFF. The CDR3 DNA is TGTGCCTGGAGTGTAGAAGGGACAGGGGAGCTGTTTTTT.

J is TRBJ1-1 and V is TRBV5-6, with D possibly being TRBD1 (6 bases). Trimming cost V 3 bases and J 8 bases, with 11 bases left between them. The CDR3 runs to 12 residues. The germline V gene has CDR1 SGHDT and CDR2 YYEEEE. The CDR3 DNA is TGTGCCAGCAGCTGGGGGCGAGAGGAAGCTTTCTTT. It yields the protein CASSWGREEAFF.

CDR3 nucleotides: TGTGCCAGCAGTCCACATGGCGGTTTGCTCGGAGTCTCTGGGGCCAACGTCCTGACTTTC. As protein: CASSPHGGLLGVSGANVLTF. The chain joins TRBV27 to TRBJ2-6; unclear D gene. The V end was cut by 5 bases, the J end by 0 bases, with 23 bases between. The CDR3 is 20 residues long. Germline assignment: CDR1 MNHEY and CDR2 SMNVEV (reference sequence).